The 19 T cell receptor beta chains below all came from one sample that was sequenced in a study of T-cell memory formation after mild COVID-19. TCRdb reprocessed the 5' RACE reads via MiXCR and lists one record per CDR3 protein. This table holds about 440,000 distinct CDR3 sequences, about 20% found once. Sequencing was carried out using PBMCs or a T cell subset sorted from them (not recorded which). The receptors originated from an adult woman who had mild COVID-19 (a few samples of this study predate the infection). Cell type and time point are not known.

This clonotype turned up a few times. The genes are TRBV29-1 and TRBJ2-3, with D tentatively TRBD1 or TRBD2 (5 bases each). Germline lookup yields CDR1 SQVTM and CDR2 ANQGSEA. Trimming took 3 bases from V and 2 from J, leaving 12 bases between them. This CDR3 has 14 residues. The DNA of the CDR3 is TGCAGCGTTGAGGGACGGATGCTCACAGATACGCAGTATTTT. Protein product: CSVEGRMLTDTQYF.

The rearrangement joins TRBV25-1 to TRBJ2-7; no reliable D call. Trimming stripped 4 bases from V and 6 bases from J, with 13 bases between. CDR1 is MGHDK, CDR2 SYGVNS, per germline. CDR3 length equals 13 residues. CDR3 region: CASSGTGMGEQYF. In DNA form, the CDR3 reads TGTGCCAGCAGTGGGACGGGTATGGGCGAGCAGTACTTC.

The chain links TRBV11-2 to TRBJ2-1, with unresolved D. Germline V gives CDR1 SGHAT, CDR2 FQNNGV. The V gene lost 5 bases and the J gene lost 0 bases, with 8 bases spanning the gap. This CDR3 contains 14 residues. In nucleotides, the CDR3 is TGTGCCAGCAGCGGACCTCCCTCCTACAATGAGCAGTTCTTC. Protein sequence: CASSGPPSYNEQFF. Full variable domain (rest looked up from reference TRBV11-2 and TRBJ2-1): EAGVAQSPRYKIIEKRQSVAFWCNPISGHATLYWYQQILGQGPKLLIQFQNNGVVDDSQLPKDRFSAERLKGVDSTLKIQPAKLEDSAVYLCASSGPPSYNEQFFGPGTRLTVL.

This clonotype appeared a few times. The chain links TRBV7-8 to TRBJ1-1, with a weak D call TRBD1 (6 bases). Trimming took 5 bases from V and 4 from J, leaving 23 bases between them. CDR1 and CDR2 (germline): SGHVS, FQNEAQ. The CDR3 is 17 residues long. DNA for the CDR3: TGTGCCAGCAGCACACATACAGGGCCTTCTGCTGGCACTGAAGCTTTCTTT. This encodes CASSTHTGPSAGTEAFF.

This clonotype was observed a few times. The chain links TRBV7-2 to TRBJ2-3, with D unclear. Germline CDR1 SGHTA, CDR2 FQGNSA. This CDR3 is 11 amino acids long. Trimming cost V 6 bases and J 5 bases, with 6 bases left between them. CDR3 bases: TGTGCCAGCAGGACCGTAGATACGCAGTATTTT. Translating it yields CASRTVDTQYF.

The sample holds a few counts of this clonotype. The J gene is TRBJ2-1, the V gene TRBV4-3; no clear D gene. Trimming stripped 0 bases from V and 0 bases from J, with 9 bases between. The CDR3 totals 16 residues. Germline V gene data show CDR1 as LGHNA and CDR2 as YSLEER. In DNA, the CDR3 is TGCGCCAGCAGCCAAGAACTCGGTAGCTCCTACAATGAGCAGTTCTTC. It is translated as CASSQELGSSYNEQFF.

V usage is TRBV7-9 and J usage is TRBJ1-1, with D perhaps TRBD1 (5 bases). Germline-derived CDR1 and CDR2 are SEHNR and FQNEAQ (reference sequence). Trimming took off 6 bases at V and 2 bases at J, with 16 bases between the two ends. This CDR3 has 15 amino acids. CDR3 sequence reads: CASSLPPRGNTEAFF. CDR3 DNA sequence: TGTGCCAGCAGTCTACCTCCTCGGGGCAACACTGAAGCTTTCTTT.

V gene TRBV29-1 combines with J gene TRBJ1-1, with D uncertain. CDR3 length equals 13 residues. With 8 bases removed from V and 5 bases from J, the gap between germline ends came to 18 bases. Germline lookup yields CDR1 SQVTM and CDR2 ANQGSEA. Here the CDR3 DNA reads TGCAGCTGCAACGGTGGAGGGAATACTGAAGCTTTCTTT. This translates into CSCNGGGNTEAFF.

Only a few counts were recorded for this clonotype. The genes are TRBV20-1 and TRBJ2-1; 11 bases are shared with TRBD2. This CDR3 region has 14 residues. Germline V gene data show CDR1 as DFQATT and CDR2 as SNEGSKA (reference sequence). Losses at the gene ends were 6 bases for V and 8 bases for J; bases not matched to a gene: 9. CDR3 sequence (DNA): TGCAGTGCCCCGATAGCGGGAGGGTCTGATGAGCAGTTCTTC. This codes for CSAPIAGGSDEQFF.

This chain connects TRBV20-1 to TRBJ2-7; the D gene is possibly TRBD1 (6 bases). Germline V gives CDR1 DFQATT, CDR2 SNEGSKA (reference sequence). The CDR3 totals 17 residues. Trimming stripped 5 bases from V and 7 bases from J, with 30 bases between. The CDR3 here is CSAALRGRGRGDGEQYF. The CDR3 DNA sequence: TGCAGTGCTGCCCTCCGGGGCAGGGGCAGAGGAGATGGAGAGCAGTACTTC.

The chain carries TRBV5-5 and TRBJ2-1; TRBD2 is a possible D gene (6 bases). CDR1 is SGHKS, CDR2 YYEKEE, per germline (reference sequence). The CDR3 has 18 amino acids. V gave up 4 bases and J gave up 2 bases, with 22 bases separating them. The CDR3 DNA is TGTGCCAGCAGCGCATCGTTGAGTGGGAGGTTCACCTACAATGAGCAGTTCTTC. It is translated as CASSASLSGRFTYNEQFF.

The rearrangement joins TRBV7-7 to TRBJ2-5; D remains ambiguous. Germline CDR1 and CDR2: SSHAT and FNYEAQ (reference sequence). The CDR3 runs 15 residues. V was cut by 1 base and J by 2 bases, with 11 bases left in between. CDR3 nucleotide sequence: TGTGCCAGCAGCTTAGAACGTCGGTCACAAGAGACCCAGTACTTC. Its protein product is CASSLERRSQETQYF.

This clonotype was recorded once. The chain combines TRBV6-5 with TRBJ2-1; D might be TRBD2 (6 bases). The V gene lost 5 bases and the J gene lost 8 bases, with 25 bases spanning the gap. Germline V lookup: CDR1 MNHEY, CDR2 SVGAGI. The CDR3 length is 17 residues. This chain's CDR3 is CASSPQARRGLGHEQFF. The CDR3, as DNA: TGTGCCAGCAGTCCACAGGCCCGGAGGGGCCTAGGACATGAGCAGTTCTTC.

This clonotype was detected a few times. The genes are TRBV30 and TRBJ2-3; the match to TRBD2 covers 13 bases. Germline-derived CDR1 and CDR2 are GTSNPN and SVGIG (reference sequence). This CDR3 is 15 amino acids long. After removal of 3 bases from V and 5 bases from J, the junction contained 5 bases not matched to a gene. CDR3 loop: CAWSLLAGGRDTQYF. CDR3 bases: TGTGCCTGGAGCCTACTAGCGGGAGGGAGAGATACGCAGTATTTT.

This chain connects TRBV20-1 to TRBJ2-3; 11 bases are a match to TRBD2. Per germline, CDR1 DFQATT and CDR2 SNEGSKA (reference sequence). This CDR3 comprises 14 residues. V shed 3 bases, J shed 5 bases, and the junction held 4 bases outside the gene matches. CDR3 coding DNA: TGCAGTGCTAGGGCTAGCGGGAGGTTAGATACGCAGTATTTT. Its translation is CSARASGRLDTQYF.

This chain connects TRBV2 to TRBJ2-1, with TRBD1 matching over 7 bases. Germline CDR1 reads SNHLY; CDR2 reads FYNNEI. V shed 6 bases, J shed 9 bases, and the junction held 5 bases outside the gene matches. This CDR3 spans 12 amino acids. The CDR3 DNA reads as TGTGCCAGCAGCGACAGGGTGGTTGAGCAGTTCTTC. This gives the protein CASSDRVVEQFF.

This clonotype has ten or more counts. The rearrangement uses TRBV7-2 and TRBJ2-3; perhaps D is TRBD1 or TRBD2 (5 bases each). CDR1 is SGHTA, CDR2 FQGNSA, per germline. V lost 5 bases and J 0 bases, leaving 9 bases between the germline ends. The CDR3 spans 14 residues. CDR3 in amino acids: CASSLWDSTDTQYF. The CDR3 coding sequence is TGTGCCAGCAGCCTTTGGGACAGCACAGATACGCAGTATTTT.

At least ten counts were recorded for this clonotype. V gene TRBV7-9 combines with J gene TRBJ1-1; D is uncertain. Trimming took 5 bases from V and 0 from J, leaving 7 bases between them. The length of the CDR3 is 13 residues. Germline CDR1 is SEHNR and CDR2 is FQNEAQ (reference sequence). The CDR3 loop is CASSPSMNTEAFF. The CDR3 DNA reads TGTGCCAGCAGCCCCTCTATGAACACTGAAGCTTTCTTT. The full variable domain, rest sourced from reference TRBV7-9 and TRBJ1-1, is DTGVSQNPRHKITKRGQNVTFRCDPISEHNRLYWYRQTLGQGPEFLTYFQNEAQLEKSRLLSDRFSAERPKGSFSTLEIQRTEQGDSAMYLCASSPSMNTEAFFGQGTRLTVV.

This clonotype was found a few times. V is TRBV5-4 and J is TRBJ2-7; TRBD1 agrees at 10 bases. Trimming at V came to 2 bases and at J to 3 bases, leaving 5 bases not matched to a gene. This CDR3 contains 15 residues. Germline V gives CDR1 SGHNT, CDR2 YYREEE (reference sequence). The CDR3 spells CASSFRDRGFYEQYF. CDR3 nucleotide sequence: TGTGCCAGCAGCTTCCGGGACAGGGGTTTCTACGAGCAGTACTTC.